Shown below are 25 T cell receptor beta chains from a single sample sequenced in a study of response to subunit inactivated influenza vaccine. One entry per CDR3 protein, called by TCRdb with MiXCR from the RT-PCR reads. The sample has around 300,000 distinct CDR3 sequences, 20% to 25% seen once. The sample was PBMCs from blood, taken about 20 months after vaccination. These receptors were taken from a man aged 50 to 69 who received an inactivated influenza vaccine.

The chain has TRBV12-3 or TRBV12-4 and TRBJ1-1, with D tentatively TRBD1 (5 bases). V was clipped by 2 bases and J by 6 bases, with 13 bases between them. The CDR3 runs 14 residues. The CDR3 sequence: CASSLRQGNPEAFF. The CDR3 DNA follows: TGTGCCAGCAGTTTACGTCAGGGTAACCCTGAAGCTTTCTTT.

This clonotype was observed a handful of times. The V call is TRBV6-2 or TRBV6-3, the J call TRBJ1-3; perhaps TRBD1 as D (5 bases). The CDR3 runs 16 residues. Germline CDR1 and CDR2: MNHEY and SVGEGT. Between the trimmed V and J ends, which lost 7 bases and 0 bases, there was a span of 16 bases. CDR3 protein: CASKDPGLSSGNTIYF. DNA of the CDR3: TGTGCCAGCAAGGACCCGGGACTGAGCTCTGGAAACACCATATATTTT.

The chain combines TRBV14 with TRBJ1-2, with a weak D call TRBD1 (5 bases). Germline CDR1 reads SGHDN; CDR2 reads FVKESK. V was shortened by 1 base and J by 4 bases, with 10 bases between the two germline ends. The CDR3 has 14 residues. The CDR3 loop is CASSQVTGGYGYTF. DNA for the CDR3: TGTGCCAGCAGCCAAGTCACCGGGGGCTATGGCTACACCTTC. Together with reference TRBV14 and TRBJ1-2, the CDR3 gives the full variable domain: EAGVTQFPSHSVIEKGQTVTLRCDPISGHDNLYWYRRVMGKEIKFLLHFVKESKQDESGMPNNRFLAERTGGTYSTLKVQPAELEDSGVYFCASSQVTGGYGYTFGSGTRLTVV.

V is TRBV6-5 and J is TRBJ1-4; weak D call: TRBD1 (5 bases). Deletions cut 0 bases from V and 5 bases from J, with 13 bases between. The germline V gene has CDR1 MNHEY and CDR2 SVGAGI. The CDR3 runs to 16 residues. The DNA of the CDR3 is TGTGCCAGCAGTTACTCGATGGGGCATCACAATGAAAAACTGTTTTTT. Translated: CASSYSMGHHNEKLFF.

In this sample, this clonotype turned up a few times. V and J are TRBV28 and TRBJ1-1; tentative D call: TRBD1 (5 bases). CDR3 size: 13 residues. The V end was cut by 7 bases, the J end by 1 base, with 10 bases between. The germline gives CDR1 MDHEN, CDR2 SYDVKM. In DNA form, the CDR3 reads TGTGCCAGCATCGCCAGGGCGAACACTGAAGCTTTCTTT. Its translation is CASIARANTEAFF.

This clonotype was observed a few times. The chain uses TRBV12-3 or TRBV12-4 and TRBJ1-3; TRBD1 matches 7 bases. This CDR3 region has 13 residues. V gave up 8 bases and J gave up 0 bases; unmatched junction bases: 1. The CDR3 sequence is CASDRVSGNTIYF. In DNA form, the CDR3 reads TGTGCCAGCGACAGGGTCTCTGGAAACACCATATATTTT.

This clonotype was seen many times. The chain combines TRBV12-3 or TRBV12-4 with TRBJ1-1, with D maybe TRBD1 (5 bases). The CDR3 loop spans 15 amino acids. V was clipped by 0 bases and J by 0 bases, with 8 bases between them. The CDR3 reads CASSLAGGVNTEAFF. The CDR3 DNA reads TGTGCCAGCAGTTTAGCGGGGGGGGTGAACACTGAAGCTTTCTTT.

This rearrangement joins TRBV7-8 to TRBJ1-2; possible D gene TRBD1, 5 bases. The CDR3 contains 13 residues. Trimming removed 5 bases from V and 6 bases from J, with 13 bases in between. The germline gives CDR1 SGHVS, CDR2 FQNEAQ. The CDR3 is CASSPRVGHGYTF. Written as DNA, the CDR3 is TGTGCCAGCAGCCCCAGGGTGGGGCATGGCTACACCTTC.

V is TRBV27 and J is TRBJ2-2; D possibly corresponds to TRBD1 (5 bases). CDR1 is MNHEY and CDR2 is SMNVEV in the germline V gene (reference sequence). V was pared by 1 base and J by 4 bases, with 10 bases between. The CDR3 extends over 15 amino acids. The CDR3 region is CASSLYPGPTGELFF. DNA of the CDR3: TGTGCCAGCAGTTTATATCCAGGGCCCACCGGGGAGCTGTTTTTT.

This clonotype occurred a few times. The V call is TRBV11-3, the J call TRBJ2-3; 11 nucleotides match TRBD2. After removal of 5 bases from V and 2 bases from J, the junction contained 3 bases not matched to a gene. The CDR3 runs to 15 residues. CDR1 SGHNT and CDR2 YENEEA come from the germline V gene. This CDR3 reads CASSPSGRTTDTQYF. In nucleotides, the CDR3 is TGTGCCAGCAGCCCTAGCGGGAGGACCACAGATACGCAGTATTTT.

This chain connects TRBV9 to TRBJ2-5, with 7 bases fitting TRBD1. V lost 3 bases to trimming and J lost 0 bases; unmatched junction nucleotides: 5. Germline lookup yields CDR1 SGDLS and CDR2 YYNGEE. This CDR3 region has 15 residues. Written as DNA, the CDR3 is TGTGCCAGCAGCGCCGGGACAGTGTACCAAGAGACCCAGTACTTC. Protein sequence: CASSAGTVYQETQYF.

This clonotype was seen only a few times. The rearrangement links TRBV2 to TRBJ2-1, with D perhaps given as TRBD1 or TRBD2 (5 bases each). The germline CDR1 and CDR2 sequences are SNHLY and FYNNEI. Deletions cut 5 bases from V and 2 bases from J, with 19 bases between. The CDR3 has 17 residues. In nucleotides, the CDR3 is TGTGCCAGCAGTCCCGCCCGGGACCCGATTCCCTACAATGAGCAGTTCTTC. Protein sequence: CASSPARDPIPYNEQFF.

V is TRBV12-3 or TRBV12-4 and J is TRBJ1-2; D gene uncertain. This CDR3 region has 15 residues. Trimming stripped 1 base from V and 5 bases from J, with 14 bases between. The CDR3 nucleotides are TGTGCCAGCAGTTTAGGGGCATCCATAGGTTATGGCTACACCTTC. It is translated as CASSLGASIGYGYTF.

V is TRBV6-2 or TRBV6-3 and J is TRBJ1-2; 7 bases align to TRBD1. The V gene's germline CDR1 is MNHEY and CDR2 SVGEGT. The CDR3 length is 14 residues. Trimming removed 4 bases from V and 6 bases from J; junction bases left unmatched: 8. The CDR3 DNA reads as TGTGCCAGCAGTTCCAACGACAGGGTGCATGGCTACACCTTC. As protein: CASSSNDRVHGYTF.

As regards this clonotype: Just one base apart from a much larger clone, this may be a read error. The CDR3 end shows no conserved phenylalanine or tryptophan, and so a read error is likely. V and J are TRBV5-4 and TRBJ1-5; D is unresolved. CDR1 SGHNT and CDR2 YYREEE come from the germline V gene (reference sequence). V lost 5 bases and J 0 bases, leaving 15 bases between the germline ends. The CDR3 has 16 residues. The CDR3 DNA reads as TGTGCCAGCAGTCCCTTCCGACCTAGTAGCAATCAGCCCCAGCATTCT. Its translation: CASSPFRPSSNQPQHS.

The rearrangement links TRBV4-3 to TRBJ2-7, with D possibly being TRBD2 (6 bases). Germline CDR1 reads LGHNA; CDR2 reads YSLEER. CDR3 size: 15 residues. V was clipped by 4 bases and J by 2 bases, with 15 bases between them. The CDR3 region has the DNA TGCGCCAGCAGCCCCCCTCAGCGGGTACCCTACGAGCAGTACTTC. This translates into CASSPPQRVPYEQYF.

Only a few counts were recorded for this clonotype. The rearrangement uses TRBV7-2 and TRBJ2-1; D uncertain. V lost 1 base to trimming and J lost 3 bases, with 10 bases between them. CDR1 and CDR2 from the germline V gene are SGHTA and FQGNSA. The CDR3 is 15 residues long. The CDR3 DNA reads TGTGCCAGCAGCTTAGTAATCGGCCGCTACAATGAGCAGTTCTTC. Protein: CASSLVIGRYNEQFF.

The gene calls are TRBV11-3 and TRBJ2-1; D is uncertain. CDR1 and CDR2 from the germline V gene are SGHNT and YENEEA. The CDR3 has 11 amino acids. The ends were cut back, 5 bases at V and 7 bases at J, with 6 bases in the middle. CDR3 bases: TGTGCCAGCAGCCCTCTAAATGAGCAGTTCTTC. It translates to CASSPLNEQFF.

In this sample, this clonotype turned up many times. CDR3 DNA: TGTGCCATCAGTCCGGTAGCAGGCACCGGGGAGCTGTTTTTT. Its translation is CAISPVAGTGELFF. This sequence joins TRBV10-3 and TRBJ2-2; no definite D call. Looked up from germline, CDR1 is ENHRY and CDR2 is SYGVKD. V gave up 5 bases and J gave up 4 bases, with 11 bases separating them. This CDR3 comprises 14 residues.

There are a few counts of this clonotype. The J gene is TRBJ2-1, the V gene TRBV20-1; 11 bases line up with TRBD2. The CDR3 loop spans 15 amino acids. Trimming at V came to 6 bases and at J to 3 bases, leaving 7 bases not matched to a gene. The V gene's germline CDR1 is DFQATT and CDR2 SNEGSKA (reference sequence). The CDR3 reads CSARPGTSGYNEQFF. The CDR3 DNA follows: TGCAGTGCCCGGCCCGGGACTAGCGGCTACAATGAGCAGTTCTTC.

This clonotype appeared a few times. The chain couples TRBV5-1 to TRBJ1-2, with a weak D call TRBD1 (5 bases). CDR1 SGHRS and CDR2 YFSETQ come from the germline V gene. The V end lost 5 bases, the J end lost 1 base, and 21 bases lay between the germline ends. CDR3 length equals 17 residues. The CDR3 here is CASRTAGRPAGNYGYTF. DNA for the CDR3: TGCGCCAGCAGGACAGCAGGGCGACCGGCCGGTAACTATGGCTACACCTTC.

The chain links TRBV12-3 or TRBV12-4 to TRBJ1-4; D ambiguous. V was pared by 4 bases and J by 6 bases, with 15 bases between. The CDR3 extends over 15 amino acids. CDR3 amino acids: CASSSFLHYDEKLFF. The CDR3 bases are TGTGCCAGCAGTTCCTTTCTCCATTACGATGAAAAACTGTTTTTT.

Many counts were recorded for this clonotype. The chain couples TRBV24-1 to TRBJ1-2, with D uncertain. Germline CDR1 reads KGHDR; CDR2 reads SFDVKD. There are 11 residues in the CDR3. Trimming left V 1 base short and J 6 bases short, with 2 bases between. The CDR3 protein is CATSDLNGYTF. Here the CDR3 DNA reads TGTGCCACCAGTGATTTAAATGGCTACACCTTC.

The chain is built from TRBV20-1 and TRBJ2-1, with 9 nucleotides matching TRBD2. CDR1 is DFQATT and CDR2 is SNEGSKA in the germline V gene (reference sequence). The CDR3 totals 12 residues. The CDR3 reads CRQAGGDNEQFF. The CDR3 DNA is TGCAGGCAAGCGGGGGGAGACAATGAGCAGTTCTTC.

This clonotype was detected a few times. The V and J genes are TRBV29-1 and TRBJ2-3; D may correspond to TRBD1 or TRBD2 (5 bases each). This CDR3 contains 13 residues. Germline assignment: CDR1 SQVTM and CDR2 ANQGSEA. V was pared by 5 bases and J by 3 bases, with 12 bases between. The CDR3 here is CSVRGRVTDTQYF. The CDR3 DNA reads as TGCAGCGTTCGGGGCCGGGTGACAGATACGCAGTATTTT.